One and the same sample provided the 10 T cell receptor beta chains below, sequenced in a study of shared clonotypes between healthy human individuals. Clones were read by immunoSEQ multiplex PCR, and TCRdb kept only the in-frame ones, dropping some. The sample comprises more than 550,000 clones, approximately 72% of which are singletons, and about 1.7% rests with the top ten. The specimen was memory CD4+ T cells sorted from blood. Subset of the sample: CD45RA-negative fraction. The receptors originated from a woman aged 25 to 45 in good health.

This clone was observed a few times. This sequence joins TRBV19 and TRBJ2-1, with 7 bases that match TRBD1. The V segment lost 5 bases and the J segment 4 bases; nucleotides outside the gene matches: 8. The length of the CDR3 is 15 residues. Germline V CDR1 and CDR2: LNHDA, SQIVND (reference sequence). The CDR3 region is CASSPGGRGYNEQFF. As DNA, the CDR3 is TGTGCCAGTAGTCCAGGGGGACGGGGATACAATGAGCAGTTCTTC. Based on the CDR3 plus reference TRBV19 and TRBJ2-1, the full variable domain is DGGITQSPKYLFRKEGQNVTLSCEQNLNHDAMYWYRQDPGQGLRLIYYSQIVNDFQKGDIAEGYSVSREKKESFPLTVTSAQKNPTAFYLCASSPGGRGYNEQFFGPGTRLTVL.

The genes are TRBV4-1 and TRBJ2-1; TRBD2 matches 9 bases. The CDR3 sequence is 16 residues long. The V segment lost 2 bases and the J segment 8 bases; nucleotides outside the gene matches: 10. CDR1 and CDR2 (germline): MGHRA, YSYEKL. CDR3 loop: CASSQIAGDEMDEQFF. CDR3 bases: TGCGCCAGCAGCCAAATAGCGGGAGACGAGATGGATGAGCAGTTCTTC.

The J gene is TRBJ1-1, the V gene TRBV18; tentative D call: TRBD1 (5 bases). The CDR3 covers 15 residues. Trimming stripped 6 bases from V and 0 bases from J, with 14 bases between. Germline-derived CDR1 and CDR2 are KGHSH and LQKENI. DNA of the CDR3: TGTGCCAGCTCTCCAGACAGTTCCATGAACACTGAAGCTTTCTTT. Its translation is CASSPDSSMNTEAFF.

CDR3 loop: CASSEVRGSGEGTGELFF. The CDR3 DNA reads as TGTGCCAGCAGTGAAGTGCGAGGCTCCGGGGAGGGGACCGGGGAGCTGTTTTTT. The V and J genes are TRBV25-1 and TRBJ2-2, with TRBD2 identical over 7 bases. The ends lost 2 bases at V and 5 bases at J; junction bases unmatched: 14. The germline gives CDR1 MGHDK, CDR2 SYGVNS. The CDR3 spans 18 residues.

The sample holds one count of this clone. This sequence joins TRBV6-5 and TRBJ2-2, with D perhaps being TRBD1 or TRBD2 (6 bases each). V was trimmed by 4 bases and J by 2 bases, leaving 14 bases between them. CDR3 length: 16 residues. Germline loops: CDR1 MNHEY, CDR2 SVGAGI. This CDR3 is CASSSTSRGNTGELFF. CDR3 in DNA: TGTGCCAGCAGTTCAACTAGCAGGGGTAACACCGGGGAGCTGTTTTTT.

This clone appeared many times. Additional DNA sequences in this sample encode the identical CDR3. The V and J genes are TRBV18 and TRBJ2-7; the match to TRBD1 covers 10 bases. After removal of 3 bases from V and 1 base from J, the junction contained 3 bases not matched to a gene. Germline V gives CDR1 KGHSH, CDR2 LQKENI. The CDR3 has 15 residues. The CDR3 nucleotides are TGTGCCAGCTCACCTGACAGGGGGCATTCCTACGAGCAGTACTTC. Translating gives CASSPDRGHSYEQYF.

The chain is built from TRBV7-6 and TRBJ2-3, with TRBD2 matching over 10 bases. J was trimmed by 3 bases and V by 6 bases; bases with no gene match: 9. This CDR3 has 16 amino acids. Germline CDR1 and CDR2: SGHVS and FNYEAQ. The CDR3 region is CASSITAGGLTDTQYF. The CDR3 region has the DNA TGTGCCAGCAGTATCACAGCGGGAGGGCTTACAGATACGCAGTATTTT. The full variable domain, rest sourced from reference TRBV7-6 and TRBJ2-3, is GAGVSQSPRYKVTKRGQDVALRCDPISGHVSLYWYRQALGQGPEFLTYFNYEAQQDKSGLPNDRFSAERPEGSISTLTIQRTEQRDSAMYRCASSITAGGLTDTQYFGPGTRLTVL.

The chain joins TRBV4-1 to TRBJ1-3; possibly TRBD1 for D (6 bases). The CDR3 has 15 amino acids. Deletions cut 6 bases from V and 1 base from J, with 13 bases between. Germline loops: CDR1 MGHRA, CDR2 YSYEKL. CDR3 sequence (DNA): TGCGCCAGCAGAGATAACAGGGTTTCTGGAAACACCATATATTTT. Encoded protein: CASRDNRVSGNTIYF.

This clone showed up just a few times. The chain couples TRBV7-9 to TRBJ1-2, with a weak D call TRBD1 (5 bases). The length of the CDR3 is 12 residues. V lost 4 bases to trimming and J lost 6 bases, with 9 bases between them. The germline CDR1 and CDR2 sequences are SEHNR and FQNEAQ (reference sequence). CDR3 loop: CASSWGVDGYTF. In nucleotides, the CDR3 is TGTGCCAGCAGCTGGGGGGTCGATGGCTACACCTTC.

This clone was observed a few times. The CDR3 protein is CASSKRDTDPYGYTF. The DNA of the CDR3 is TGTGCCAGCAGTAAACGGGACACCGACCCCTATGGCTACACCTTC. V is TRBV6-1 and J is TRBJ1-2, with D perhaps matching TRBD1 (6 bases). The ends were cut back, 5 bases at V and 4 bases at J, with 17 bases in the middle. This CDR3 contains 15 residues. CDR1 MNHNS and CDR2 SASEGT come from the germline V gene.